This T cell receptor (beta chain) was sequenced during a study of regulatory T cells in long-lasting Graves disease. Study at large: Antithyroid drug intake by newly diagnosed Graves' patients had lasted under 3 months.

V was clipped by 1 base and J by 4 bases; unmatched bases: 1. The CDR3 is 14 amino acids. Germline V CDR1 and CDR2: MNHNS, SASEGT. Library construction for TCR beta used iRepertoire HTBI primers and Arm-PCR of CDR3 regions. TCRdb processed the multiplex PCR reads anew with MiXCR; each CDR3 protein has one entry. The repertoire holds 360,000 or so distinct CDR3 sequences, with 15% to 20% as singletons. The time point: newly diagnosed GD, antithyroid drugs for less than 3 months. Construction of the TCR library relied on RNA isolated from PBMCs. The sample holds many counts of this clonotype. This clone may be a read error of a much larger clone one base away. These data were likewise used in another study, on T cells in Graves' hyperthyroidism and ophthalmopathy. As that study records: HTBI primers drove first-round RT-PCR of the TCR CDR3.

The J gene is TRBJ2-3, the V gene TRBV6-1, with TRBD1 identical over 8 bases. The sample in question was peripheral blood mononuclear cells (PBMCs), obtained at new diagnosis, from a patient treated with antithyroid drugs. The TCR was taken from a woman younger than 30 with Graves disease. For the CDR3, the DNA is TGTGCCAGCAGTGAAGGGACAGGGTCAGATACGCAGTATTTT. As protein: CASSEGTGSDTQYF.